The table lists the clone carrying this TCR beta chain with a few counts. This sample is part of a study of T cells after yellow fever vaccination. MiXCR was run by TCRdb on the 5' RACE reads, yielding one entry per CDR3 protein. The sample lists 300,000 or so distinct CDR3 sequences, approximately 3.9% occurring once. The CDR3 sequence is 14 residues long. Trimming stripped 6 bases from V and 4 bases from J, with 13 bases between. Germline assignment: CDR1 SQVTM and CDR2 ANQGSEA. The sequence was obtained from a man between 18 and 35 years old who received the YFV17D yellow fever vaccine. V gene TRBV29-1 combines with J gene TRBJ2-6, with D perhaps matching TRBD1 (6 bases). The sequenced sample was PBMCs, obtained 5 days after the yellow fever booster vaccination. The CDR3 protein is CSVSQGSGANVLTF. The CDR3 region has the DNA TGCAGCGTCTCTCAGGGGTCCGGGGCCAACGTCCTGACTTTC.